The clone carrying this TCR beta chain was seen once. This CDR3 is 14 amino acids long. Trimming left V 3 bases short and J 9 bases short, with 15 bases between. Germline V gene sequence: CDR1 SNHLY, CDR2 FYNNEI. Here immunoSEQ multiplex PCR was the method, and the copy in TCRdb shows in-frame clones only, minus some. The sample has 220,000 or so clones, approximately 81% seen once. The sample is drawn from a study of blood T cell repertoires in COVID-19. Sequencing used peripheral blood. This chain uses TRBV2 with TRBJ1-5, with D maybe TRBD1 (5 bases). The receptor comes from a man in his forties or fifties who had recovered from COVID-19. CDR3 sequence: CASSEGRALGPQHF. In DNA, the CDR3 is TGTGCCAGCAGTGAGGGCAGGGCCTTGGGGCCCCAGCATTTT.